This T cell receptor (beta chain) was captured by sequencing in a study of T cells after posttransplantation cyclophosphamide. Data came from immunoSEQ multiplex PCR; TCRdb stores just in-frame clones and leaves some out. The data show some 5,500 clones, 95% to 98% seen once. The junction had 9 bases not matched to a gene; V was cut back by 3 bases and J by 8 bases. Germline CDR1 and CDR2: SGHTA and FQGNSA. The CDR3 runs to 14 residues. The sample was memory CD4+ T cells sorted from PBMCs. J is TRBJ1-2 and V is TRBV7-2, with 7 nucleotides matching TRBD1. This sequence was found in a man aged 40-49 years in good health, CMV-negative, and a related stem cell transplant donor. CDR3 in amino acids: CASSFGDRAYGYTF. The CDR3 coding sequence is TGTGCCAGCAGCTTCGGGGACAGAGCTTACGGCTACACCTTC. The full variable domain, its missing parts supplied by reference TRBV7-2 and TRBJ1-2, is GAGVSQSPSNKVTEKGKDVELRCDPISGHTALYWYRQSLGQGLEFLIYFQGNSAPDKSGLPSDRFSAERTGGSVSTLTIQRTQQEDSAVYLCASSFGDRAYGYTFGSGTRLTVV.